This TCR beta chain comes out of a study of shared clonotypes between healthy human individuals. The wider study: Each donor had three CD4 naive, three CD4 memory, two CD8 naive and one CD8 memory plate. Study findings and constraints: Clonotypes shared by all four sorted-subset donors had higher generation probabilities than non-shared clonotypes.

Some clones are missing from TCRdb's copy, which holds only in-frame ones; the method was immunoSEQ multiplex PCR. The sample yields about 2.4 million clones, around nine tenths seen once. To note about this clone: The antigen is undetermined.

After removal of 11 bases from V and 13 bases from J, the junction contained 14 bases not matched to a gene. The V gene's germline CDR1 is MNHNS and CDR2 SASEGT. The length of the CDR3 is 11 residues. The material sequenced was naive CD4+ T cells sorted from blood. The sample's subset: CD45RA+ positively selected. The receptor was derived from a man aged 18 to 30 in good health. This chain links TRBV6-1 with TRBJ2-7; 7 bases are a match to TRBD1. CDR3 residues: CAVPSGTAEYF. As DNA, the CDR3 is TGTGCCGTTCCATCCGGGACAGCCGAATACTTC.